Following are 7 T cell receptor beta chains from one sample sequenced in a study of cytomegalovirus exposure and HLA in healthy donors. PCR used 60 Vbeta primers and 13 Jbeta primers. Data came from immunoSEQ multiplex PCR; TCRdb stores just in-frame clones and leaves some out. The sample has tens of thousands of clones; roughly 87% are singletons. Sequenced input: PBMCs. These TCRs come from a female donor in good health and CMV-seronegative.

The J gene is TRBJ1-5, the V gene TRBV4-3; no reliable D call. Per germline, CDR1 LGHNA and CDR2 YSLEER. Trimming cost V 4 bases and J 1 base, with 11 bases left between them. This CDR3 region has 15 residues. In nucleotides, the CDR3 is TGCGCCAGCAGCCCCCAGTACACGAGCAATCAGCCCCAGCATTTT. It is translated as CASSPQYTSNQPQHF.

The chain has TRBV7-3 and TRBJ1-3, with D possibly TRBD1 on 5 matching bases. The CDR3 totals 17 residues. Trimming pared 3 bases from V and 4 bases from J, leaving 19 bases between. Per the germline V gene, CDR1 is SGHTA and CDR2 is FQGTGA. The CDR3 bases are TGTGCCAGCAGCTTCATTGCAGGGATCGCGTACGGAAACACCATATATTTT. Its protein is CASSFIAGIAYGNTIYF.

The rearrangement links TRBV7-2 to TRBJ2-1; 10 bases fit TRBD2. The germline V gene encodes CDR1 SGHTA and CDR2 FQGNSA. This CDR3 contains 17 residues. Unmatched junction bases numbered 8, after V lost 2 bases and J lost 4 bases. This chain's CDR3 is CASSLTALAGRYNEQFF. The CDR3 nucleotides read TGTGCCAGCAGCTTAACCGCACTAGCGGGGCGATACAATGAGCAGTTCTTC.

V usage is TRBV6-1 and J usage is TRBJ2-3; 10 bases line up with TRBD2. The V segment lost 2 bases and the J segment 1 base; nucleotides outside the gene matches: 3. Germline assignment: CDR1 MNHNS and CDR2 SASEGT. The CDR3 is 16 residues long. CDR3 in amino acids: CASSETSGTGTDTQYF. CDR3 bases: TGTGCCAGCAGTGAAACTAGCGGGACGGGCACAGATACGCAGTATTTT.

This clone appeared a few times. The chain carries TRBV29-1 and TRBJ2-5; D remains ambiguous. Germline CDR1 and CDR2: SQVTM and ANQGSEA. Trimming shortened V by 1 base and J by 5 bases, and 11 bases separated the two germline ends. The CDR3 sequence is 13 residues long. The chain's CDR3 is CSVEGGIRETQYF. DNA for the CDR3: TGCAGCGTTGAAGGCGGAATTAGGGAGACCCAGTACTTC.

The chain couples TRBV6-5 to TRBJ1-2, with TRBD1 identical over 11 bases. The CDR3 runs to 12 residues. The trim removed 5 bases at V and 8 bases at J, leaving 1 base unmatched. CDR1 is MNHEY and CDR2 is SVGAGI in the germline V gene. The CDR3 loop reads CASSRTGGGYTF. The CDR3 DNA follows: TGTGCCAGCAGTCGGACAGGGGGCGGCTACACCTTC.

The gene calls are TRBV14 and TRBJ2-5; D is uncertain. Germline V gene data show CDR1 as SGHDN and CDR2 as FVKESK. The CDR3 length is 12 residues. V lost 1 base and J lost 5, with 5 bases in between. CDR3 DNA sequence: TGTGCCAGCAGCCAAGTCACTGAGACCCAGTACTTC. This sequence encodes CASSQVTETQYF.